Listed below are T cell receptor beta chains from one sample, sequenced in a study of T cell responses to AZD1222 COVID-19 vaccine. Clones were read by immunoSEQ multiplex PCR, and TCRdb kept only the in-frame ones, dropping some. The sample has fewer than 150,000 clones; about 90% are singletons. Sequenced here: peripheral blood, sampled on day 0 of AZD1222 vaccination. These receptors all come from an adult in good health. Both conserved end residues are part of each CDR3. Each record gives: CDR3 protein, CDR3 DNA, J gene, D gene, clone size, V gene. A D gene is named only where the DNA matches it firmly. Expanded clones get a size class; other rows say once, few or many, or leave the size out.

CDR3aa: CASSDSERTSGVKFF
CDR3nt: TGTGCCAGCAGTGACTCGGAGAGGACTAGCGGGGTTAAGTTCTTC
j_gene: TRBJ2-1
d_gene: TRBD2
abundance: -
v_gene: TRBV6-4

CDR3aa: CASSMGSPTDTQYF
CDR3nt: TGTGCCAGCAGCATGGGGAGTCCCACAGATACGCAGTATTTT
j_gene: TRBJ2-3
d_gene: -
abundance: once
v_gene: TRBV6-5

CDR3aa: CASSQEGLAEIYEQYF
CDR3nt: TGCGCCAGCAGCCAAGAAGGACTAGCGGAGATCTACGAGCAGTACTTC
j_gene: TRBJ2-7
d_gene: TRBD2
abundance: -
v_gene: TRBV4-3

CDR3aa: CAAKAGTARDEQFF
CDR3nt: TGTGCCGCAAAGGCCGGGACTGCTCGGGATGAGCAGTTCTTC
j_gene: TRBJ2-1
d_gene: -
abundance: once
v_gene: TRBV19

CDR3aa: CASSHSGRETQYF
CDR3nt: TGTGCCAGCAGCCATAGCGGGCGAGAGACCCAGTACTTC
j_gene: TRBJ2-5
d_gene: TRBD2
abundance: -
v_gene: TRBV13

CDR3aa: CASSAGLAAQETQYF
CDR3nt: TGTGCCAGCAGTGCGGGACTAGCGGCTCAAGAGACCCAGTACTTC
j_gene: TRBJ2-5
d_gene: TRBD2
abundance: -
v_gene: TRBV27

CDR3aa: CASSATLAGGNNEQFF
CDR3nt: TGTGCCAGCAGTGCAACTCTAGCGGGGGGGAACAATGAGCAGTTCTTC
j_gene: TRBJ2-1
d_gene: TRBD2
abundance: -
v_gene: TRBV6-1

CDR3aa: CASSDSAGTGGELFF
CDR3nt: TGTGCCAGCAGTGACTCGGCCGGGACGGGCGGGGAGCTGTTTTTT
j_gene: TRBJ2-2
d_gene: -
abundance: -
v_gene: TRBV6-4

CDR3aa: CASSLIQGPYGGYTF
CDR3nt: TGCGCCAGCAGCTTGATACAGGGTCCATACGGTGGCTACACCTTC
j_gene: TRBJ1-2
d_gene: -
abundance: -
v_gene: TRBV5-1

CDR3aa: CASLSHNEQFF
CDR3nt: TGTGCCAGTTTAAGCCACAATGAGCAGTTCTTC
j_gene: TRBJ2-1
d_gene: -
abundance: -
v_gene: TRBV6-6

CDR3aa: CASSLERVEQYF
CDR3nt: TGTGCCAGCAGTTTAGAACGGGTTGAGCAGTACTTC
j_gene: TRBJ2-7
d_gene: -
abundance: -
v_gene: TRBV28

CDR3aa: CASPPGGQIVPIPGDTQYF
CDR3nt: TGTGCCAGTCCCCCGGGGGGACAGATCGTACCAATCCCCGGAGATACGCAGTATTTT
j_gene: TRBJ2-3
d_gene: -
abundance: -
v_gene: TRBV18

CDR3aa: CASSQNRGPQGQTEAFF
CDR3nt: TGTGCCAGTAGTCAAAACAGGGGGCCTCAGGGACAGACTGAAGCTTTCTTT
j_gene: TRBJ1-1
d_gene: TRBD1
abundance: -
v_gene: TRBV19

CDR3aa: CASTLGGTGGYEQYF
CDR3nt: TGTGCCAGCACCCTAGGGGGGACAGGGGGCTACGAGCAGTACTTC
j_gene: TRBJ2-7
d_gene: TRBD1
abundance: once
v_gene: TRBV6-5

CDR3aa: CASSWTGENTGELFF
CDR3nt: TGTGCCAGCAGTTGGACAGGGGAGAACACCGGGGAGCTGTTTTTT
j_gene: TRBJ2-2
d_gene: TRBD1
abundance: -
v_gene: TRBV6-5